This T cell receptor (beta chain) was identified during a study of human T cells and chemical hapten exposure. The study's findings and limits: Counts of expanded TCRs (at PT1) showed a positive correlation with patch test score. Controls had significantly fewer large CDR3 similarity clusters than were formed by expanded TCRs.

TCRdb used MiXCR to reprocess the RACE reads, holding one entry per CDR3 protein. The table has 300,000 to 450,000 distinct CDR3 sequences, 4.5% to 5.5% seen once. Time point: pre-sensitization, week 0. The treatment here: therapeutic diphenylcyclopropenone sensitization with weekly scalp DPC. This clonotype was observed a handful of times. Its antigen is undetermined. This sequence was found in a woman aged 18 to 35 with alopecia areata. Some clones in this sample may be carry-over from other donors' samples. The sequencing here drew on whole blood, taken in connection with sensitization to the hapten diphenylcyclopropenone (DPC).

The CDR3 loop is CASSSRTTLTVSSGANVLTF. In nucleotides, the CDR3 is TGTGCCAGCAGCTCTAGGACTACACTCACGGTTAGCTCTGGGGCCAACGTCCTGACTTTC. V and J are TRBV6-1 and TRBJ2-6, with D possibly matching TRBD2 (6 bases). Germline V gene lookup returns CDR1 MNHNS and CDR2 SASEGT. The CDR3 is 20 amino acids. V shed 6 bases and J shed 0 bases, with 24 bases lying between them.